Below are 9 T cell receptor delta chains sequenced from a single sample in a study of gamma-delta chains in newborns, infants, children. TCRdb repeated clone calling on the reads with CATT. The profile shows roughly 4,200 delta-chain clones, roughly 14% of them singletons. Input material: blood. These receptors originate from a child who was a newborn, infant or young child, either healthy, febrile or measles-vaccinated (not recorded which).

The chain uses TRDV2 and TRDJ1; 9 bases fit TRDD2. The J gene was missing in TCRdb and was found by matching the end of the DNA to germline. The V gene end was trimmed by 3 bases and the J gene end by 0 bases; junction bases not matched to a gene: 19. Germline loops: CDR1 GEAIGNYY, CDR2 EKD. The length of the CDR3 is 20 residues. The CDR3 loop reads CACDPIPSYGWGSYTDKLIF. CDR3 sequence (DNA): TGTGCCTGTGACCCCATACCTTCCTACGGCTGGGGGTCGTACACCGATAAACTCATCTTT.

This clone was seen a few times. The protein TCRdb gives is from a much larger clone and does not agree with this DNA's translation at residue 16, likely a read error; the protein shown here comes from the DNA. V and J are TRDV2 and TRDJ1, with 12 bases aligning to TRDD3. This CDR3 has 18 amino acids. The V gene's germline CDR1 is GEAIGNYY and CDR2 EKD. The DNA of the CDR3 is TGTGCCTGTGACAGCCTTACTGGGGGATACCAGGTAACCGATAAACCCATCTTT. Translation gives CACDSLTGGYQVTDKPIF.

Concerning this clone itself: The protein recorded in TCRdb does not match the translated DNA at residue 14; the protein presented here comes from translating the DNA. This chain uses TRDV2 with TRDJ1; 7 bases fit TRDD3. Germline CDR1 reads GEAIGNYY; CDR2 reads EKD. The CDR3 length is 19 residues. The junction had 20 bases not matched to a gene; V was cut back by 2 bases and J by 3 bases. As DNA, the CDR3 is TGTGCCTGTGACAAAATTCCCTCTAGGGGATATTCGTACGCCGATAAACTCATCTTT. The encoded protein is CACDKIPSRGYSYADKLIF.

The rearrangement joins TRDV2 to TRDJ3; no firm D call. Trimming left V 0 bases short and J 0 bases short, with 11 bases between. CDR1 and CDR2 (germline): GEAIGNYY, EKD. The CDR3 runs to 18 residues. Here the CDR3 reads CACDTVRSSSWDTRQMFF. CDR3 bases: TGTGCCTGTGACACCGTGAGATCCAGCTCCTGGGACACCCGACAGATGTTTTTC.

This clone showed up just a few times. TCRdb pairs this DNA with a much larger clone's protein that differs at residue 13, likely a read error; the protein shown was translated from the DNA. The V gene is TRDV2, the J gene TRDJ1; 10 bases agree with TRDD3. With 0 bases clipped from V and 1 base from J, the junction kept 13 bases outside the gene matches. This CDR3 has 19 amino acids. Germline CDR1 is GEAIGNYY and CDR2 is EKD. CDR3 in amino acids: CACDTLDWGMPKCTDKLIF. The CDR3 DNA reads TGTGCCTGTGACACCCTTGACTGGGGGATGCCTAAGTGCACCGATAAACTCATCTTT.

Details on this clone: TCRdb attributes to this sequence the protein of a much larger clone, which differs from the DNA translation at residue 15; a read error is likely, and the protein displayed is translated from the DNA. The V call is TRDV2, the J call TRDJ3, with TRDD3 as a possible D gene (6 bases). The CDR3 is 17 amino acids. Germline CDR1 GEAIGNYY, CDR2 EKD. The CDR3 loop reads CACDSTGSSWDTRQVFF. The CDR3 nucleotides are TGTGCCTGTGACAGTACTGGGAGCTCCTGGGACACCCGACAGGTGTTTTTC.

This clone was seen only a few times. This sequence may be a read error, since a much larger clone differs from it by one base. The V gene is TRDV2, the J gene TRDJ3, with D tentatively TRDD2 or TRDD3 (5 bases each). The J gene is absent in TCRdb and was assigned here via DNA matching to germline. The CDR3 consists of 18 residues. From germline, CDR1 is GEAIGNYY and CDR2 EKD. This CDR3 reads CACDTAGGVSWDTRKMFF. The DNA for the CDR3 is TGTGCCTGTGACACCGCTGGTGGGGTTTCCTGGGACACCCGAAAGATGTTTTTC.

This clone was observed a few times. A far larger clone is a single base away, which makes a read error likely. Different DNA sequences within this sample yield the same CDR3. DNA for the CDR3: TGTGCTTGTGACATACTGGGGGCCAATCCCACCGATAAACTCATCTTT. This codes for CACDILGANPTDKLIF. J is TRDJ1 and V is TRDV2, with TRDD3 matching 8 bases. CDR1 and CDR2 (germline): GEAIGNYY, EKD. CDR3 length: 16 residues.

Comments on this clone: The protein given by TCRdb reflects a much larger clone and differs at residue 15 from this DNA's translation, likely from a read error; the protein shown is the DNA's translation. The chain couples TRDV2 to TRDJ1, with unresolved D. Germline CDR1 and CDR2: GEAIGNYY and EKD. CDR3 size: 17 residues. CDR3 in amino acids: CACDTMGLLKNTDKPIF. CDR3 bases: TGTGCCTGTGACACTATGGGACTCCTCAAGAACACCGATAAACCCATCTTT.